Following are 4 T cell receptor beta chains from one sample sequenced in a study of T cell repertoires in cytomegalovirus infection. TCRdb independently ran MiXCR on the reads; one entry per CDR3 protein. The sample contains hundreds of thousands of distinct CDR3 sequences, around 11% of which appear only once. Material for sequencing was PBMCs. Receptor source: a human donor in good health (CMV status not recorded). Some clones in this sample may be carry-over from other donors' samples.

This clonotype has a count of ten or more. This chain links TRBV19 with TRBJ1-3; tentatively, D is TRBD1 (5 bases). This CDR3 has 17 residues. V shed 5 bases and J shed 0 bases, with 17 bases lying between them. The germline CDR1 and CDR2 sequences are LNHDA and SQIVND (reference sequence). This CDR3 reads CASSESGPQISGNTIYF. CDR3 bases: TGTGCCAGTAGTGAATCGGGGCCGCAGATCTCTGGAAACACCATATATTTT.

V usage is TRBV7-8 and J usage is TRBJ1-2, with 9 nucleotides matching TRBD1. This CDR3 is built from 15 residues. Germline-derived CDR1 and CDR2 are SGHVS and FQNEAQ. The J segment lost 4 bases and the V segment lost 5 bases, leaving 8 bases of the junction unmatched. Written as DNA, the CDR3 is TGTGCCAGCAGCCTGGGACAGGGAAGAACCTATGGCTACACCTTC. Translation: CASSLGQGRTYGYTF. Variable domain in full (rest from reference TRBV7-8 and TRBJ1-2): GAGVSQSPRYKVAKRGQDVALRCDPISGHVSLFWYQQALGQGPEFLTYFQNEAQLDKSGLPSDRFFAERPEGSVSTLKIQRTQQEDSAVYLCASSLGQGRTYGYTFGSGTRLTVV.

The chain recombines TRBV9 with TRBJ2-1; D is possibly TRBD1 (6 bases). The CDR3 length is 15 residues. Germline loops: CDR1 SGDLS, CDR2 YYNGEE. V was clipped by 0 bases and J by 4 bases, with 11 bases between them. Written as DNA, the CDR3 is TGTGCCAGCAGCGTAGCATCCAGGGGATACAATGAGCAGTTCTTC. Residues: CASSVASRGYNEQFF.

The gene calls are TRBV4-2 and TRBJ1-3; no firm D call. Per the germline V gene, CDR1 is LGHNA and CDR2 is YNFKEQ. Trimming pared 0 bases from V and 0 bases from J, leaving 9 bases between. This CDR3 is 16 amino acids long. CDR3 amino acids: CASSQDPTFSGNTIYF. The CDR3 region has the DNA TGTGCCAGCAGCCAAGATCCTACCTTCTCTGGAAACACCATATATTTT.